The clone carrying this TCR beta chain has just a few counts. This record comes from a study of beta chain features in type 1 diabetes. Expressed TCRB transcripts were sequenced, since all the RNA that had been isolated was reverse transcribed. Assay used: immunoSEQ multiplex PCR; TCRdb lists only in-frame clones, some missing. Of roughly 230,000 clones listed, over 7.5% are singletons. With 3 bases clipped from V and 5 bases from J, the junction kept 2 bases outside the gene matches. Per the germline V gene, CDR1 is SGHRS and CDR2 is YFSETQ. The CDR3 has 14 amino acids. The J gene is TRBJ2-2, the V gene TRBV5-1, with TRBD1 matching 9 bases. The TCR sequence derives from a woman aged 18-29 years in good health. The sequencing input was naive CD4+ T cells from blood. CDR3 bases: TGCGCCAGCAGCTCGGACAGGGGAACCGGGGAGCTGTTTTTT. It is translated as CASSSDRGTGELFF.